The next 17 T cell receptor beta chains were all read from a single sample in a study of early T cells in non-severe SARS-CoV-2 infection (dated by TCRdb to about 2021). The library was made by 5' RACE. The data were produced on a NextSeq 500. The public reads were reprocessed in TCRdb via fastp at Q25 and MiXCR, keeping in-frame beta chains. Each CDR3 protein appears once, grouped with its most common genes and DNA. The sample table holds more than 25,000 distinct CDR3 sequences, of which less than 6% were seen once. Of the sample, about an eighth falls within the top ten clones. Sample: whole blood. Receptor source: an adult who was a healthcare worker with PCR-confirmed SARS-CoV-2 infection or an uninfected control (not recorded which).

This clonotype is medium-sized (0.01 to 0.1%) within its sample. The chain has TRBV20-1 and TRBJ2-1; 13 bases agree with TRBD2. V lost 5 bases to trimming and J lost 8 bases; unmatched junction nucleotides: 12. The CDR3 totals 16 residues. Germline assignment: CDR1 DFQATT and CDR2 SNEGSKA (reference sequence). The CDR3 sequence: CSAPALAGGPSDEQFF. The CDR3 nucleotides are TGCAGTGCTCCCGCACTAGCGGGGGGGCCGAGCGATGAGCAGTTCTTC.

This clonotype showed up many times. V is TRBV12-5 and J is TRBJ2-5; D call uncertain. Trimming shortened V by 0 bases and J by 5 bases, and 7 bases separated the two germline ends. This CDR3 has 13 residues. CDR1 LGHNT and CDR2 FRNRAP come from the germline V gene. CDR3 in DNA: TGTGCTAGTGGTTTGGTATTCGGGGAGACCCAGTACTTC. This codes for CASGLVFGETQYF.

The chain is built from TRBV29-1 and TRBJ2-3; the D gene is possibly TRBD2 (5 bases). The CDR3 runs to 12 residues. Trimming shortened V by 0 bases and J by 6 bases, and 7 bases separated the two germline ends. From germline, CDR1 is SQVTM and CDR2 ANQGSEA. The CDR3 DNA sequence: TGCAGCGTTGAAGATTCGGGGGATACGCAGTATTTT. Encoded protein: CSVEDSGDTQYF.

There are many counts of this clonotype. The chain carries TRBV4-1 and TRBJ1-2, with D hard to call. V was trimmed by 0 bases and J by 4 bases, leaving 9 bases between them. Germline V gene lookup returns CDR1 MGHRA and CDR2 YSYEKL. The CDR3 has 14 residues. The CDR3 region has the DNA TGCGCCAGCAGCCAAGAATTTCCGTCCTATGGCTACACCTTC. This encodes CASSQEFPSYGYTF.

This clonotype was detected ten times or more. This chain connects TRBV20-1 to TRBJ1-1, with D perhaps TRBD1 (6 bases). This CDR3 has 14 residues. In germline, CDR1 is DFQATT, CDR2 SNEGSKA (reference sequence). Trimming cost V 0 bases and J 5 bases, with 13 bases left between them. CDR3 nucleotide sequence: TGCAGTGCTAGAGAGCGCACAGGGAGGACTGAAGCTTTCTTT. It codes for CSARERTGRTEAFF.

This clonotype was counted many times. The chain combines TRBV30 with TRBJ2-7; TRBD2 is a possible D gene (6 bases). V lost 0 bases and J lost 5, with 17 bases in between. The germline gives CDR1 GTSNPN, CDR2 SVGIG (reference sequence). There are 15 residues in the CDR3. The CDR3 spells CAWSVPGGEIDEQYF. The CDR3 bases are TGTGCCTGGAGTGTACCCGGCGGGGAAATCGACGAGCAGTACTTC.

A remark on this clonotype: A read error is possible here, since a much larger clone lies one base away. This chain connects TRBV7-6 to TRBJ2-5; TRBD1 matches 8 bases. This CDR3 contains 14 residues. CDR1 and CDR2 from the germline V gene are SGHVS and FNYEAQ. CDR3 coding DNA: TGTGCCAGCAGCTCCCCAGGGGGCGAAGAGACCCGGTACTTC. It encodes CASSSPGGEETRYF.

This clonotype has ten or more counts. V and J are TRBV27 and TRBJ1-6, with TRBD1 matching 7 bases. Trimming removed 5 bases from V and 9 bases from J; junction bases left unmatched: 7. CDR1 and CDR2 (germline): MNHEY, SMNVEV (reference sequence). There are 14 residues in the CDR3. The CDR3 DNA is TGTGCCAGCAGTCCAGACAGGGAGGGTTCACCCCTCCACTTT. The encoded protein is CASSPDREGSPLHF.

This clonotype was recorded at least ten times. The chain uses TRBV5-1 and TRBJ2-1; the match to TRBD2 covers 11 bases. CDR1 and CDR2 from the germline V gene are SGHRS and YFSETQ. V gave up 0 bases and J gave up 6 bases; unmatched junction bases: 8. This CDR3 comprises 17 residues. The CDR3 DNA follows: TGCGCCAGCAGCTTGGGGCCGGGACTAGCGGAGATCAATGAGCAGTTCTTC. It is translated as CASSLGPGLAEINEQFF.

This clonotype was seen a few times. The V gene is TRBV5-4, the J gene TRBJ1-1; 9 bases line up with TRBD1. V lost 4 bases and J lost 3; bases outside the gene matches: 7. The V gene's germline CDR1 is SGHNT and CDR2 YYREEE (reference sequence). There are 15 residues in the CDR3. The CDR3 DNA reads TGTGCCAGCAGCCCTGGACAGGGGACGGACACTGAAGCTTTCTTT. This encodes CASSPGQGTDTEAFF.

This clonotype showed up many times. CDR3 bases: TGTGCCAGCAGTCACGGATACACTGAAGCTTTCTTT. This translates into CASSHGYTEAFF. The chain has TRBV28 and TRBJ1-1; D gene ambiguous. Deletions cut 5 bases from V and 3 bases from J, with 7 bases between. Germline CDR1 MDHEN, CDR2 SYDVKM. The CDR3 extends over 12 amino acids.

This clonotype was observed many times. This chain joins TRBV12-3 or TRBV12-4 and TRBJ1-1; D gene ambiguous. This CDR3 has 18 amino acids. V was pared by 6 bases and J by 5 bases, with 28 bases between. The CDR3 nucleotides read TGTGCCAGCAGCCCGGATTGGGGAGCTACCGTTTCAAGTACTGAAGCTTTCTTT. It yields the protein CASSPDWGATVSSTEAFF.

This clonotype was seen ten or more times. The chain combines TRBV7-8 with TRBJ2-3, with D tentatively TRBD2 (5 bases). The V gene's germline CDR1 is SGHVS and CDR2 FQNEAQ. The V and J ends lost 1 base and 2 bases respectively, with 10 bases between them. The CDR3 sequence is 15 residues long. CDR3 DNA: TGTGCCAGCAGCTTAGGGACTGCACACACAGATACGCAGTATTTT. This encodes CASSLGTAHTDTQYF.

This clonotype was seen repeatedly, ten times or more. One end of the junction is discordant with germline, which a read error may explain. The gene calls are TRBV5-1 and TRBJ2-7, with TRBD2 as a possible D gene (6 bases). The germline V gene encodes CDR1 SGHRS and CDR2 YFSETQ. The CDR3 contains 14 residues. CDR3 region: CASSLEGRLYEQYF. The DNA for the CDR3 is TGCGCCAGCAGTTTGGAAGGGAGGCTTTACGAGCAGTACTTC.

By share, this clonotype ranks as medium-sized. V gene TRBV10-2 combines with J gene TRBJ1-3; possibly TRBD1 for D (5 bases). The CDR3 is 16 residues long. Trimming took off 3 bases at V and 8 bases at J, with 20 bases between the two ends. CDR1 and CDR2 (germline): WSHSY, SAAADI. The CDR3 DNA follows: TGCGCCAGCAGTGAATTTCTTACCGGGGGAGGAGACACCATATATTTT. It is translated as CASSEFLTGGGDTIYF.

This clonotype was picked up many times. V is TRBV6-6 and J is TRBJ2-3; D unclear. The V gene's germline CDR1 is MNHNY and CDR2 SVGAGI (reference sequence). The CDR3 is 14 amino acids. Trimming removed 6 bases from V and 4 bases from J, with 14 bases in between. The CDR3 DNA reads TGTGCCAGCAGCAGGCCGCGGAAGGCAGATACGCAGTATTTT. Protein product: CASSRPRKADTQYF.

The table lists this clonotype with many counts. This rearrangement joins TRBV7-9 to TRBJ2-3; D uncertain. This CDR3 has 12 residues. Per germline, CDR1 SEHNR and CDR2 FQNEAQ (reference sequence). V was pared by 5 bases and J by 3 bases, with 6 bases between. Here the CDR3 DNA reads TGTGCCAGCAGCAAAGGGACAGATACGCAGTATTTT. It is translated as CASSKGTDTQYF.